This T cell receptor (beta chain) appears in the sequencing data of a study of graft-versus-host responses after intestinal transplantation. The study, taken as a whole, reports: Graft-donor T cell macrochimerism in patients accompanied high graft-versus-host to host-versus-graft clonal ratios in allografts.

Data came from immunoSEQ multiplex PCR; TCRdb stores just in-frame clones and leaves some out. Among over 65,000 clones, about nine tenths were seen once, and the ten largest hold approximately 0.1%. In this sample, this clone turned up once. Its matching antigen is unknown. Germline V lookup: CDR1 LNHDA, CDR2 SQIVND (reference sequence). Trimming shortened V by 3 bases and J by 2 bases, and 11 bases separated the two germline ends. This CDR3 is built from 15 residues. The V call is TRBV19, the J call TRBJ1-3, with D possibly being TRBD1 (6 bases). This clonotype was sampled from a human donor who received an intestinal transplant. Here the sequenced sample was unstimulated CD4+ T cells sorted from spleen or lymph node cells, taken before intestinal transplant. The CDR3 region is CASSIRGFPGNTIYF. CDR3 DNA sequence: TGTGCCAGTAGTATCAGGGGCTTTCCTGGAAACACCATATATTTT.